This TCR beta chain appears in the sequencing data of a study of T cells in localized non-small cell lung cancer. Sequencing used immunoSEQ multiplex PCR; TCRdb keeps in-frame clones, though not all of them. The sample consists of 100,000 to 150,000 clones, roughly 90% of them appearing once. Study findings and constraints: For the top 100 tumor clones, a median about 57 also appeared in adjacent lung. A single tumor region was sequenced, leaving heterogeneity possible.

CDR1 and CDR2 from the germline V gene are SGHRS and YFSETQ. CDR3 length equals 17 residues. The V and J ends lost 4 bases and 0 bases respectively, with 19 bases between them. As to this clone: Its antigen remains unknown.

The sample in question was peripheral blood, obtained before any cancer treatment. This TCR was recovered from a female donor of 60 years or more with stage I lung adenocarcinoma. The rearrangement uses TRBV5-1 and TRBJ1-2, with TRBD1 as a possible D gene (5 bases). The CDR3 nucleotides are TGCGCCAGCAGCCCTGGGGGAAAAGACACCGCTAACTATGGCTACACCTTC. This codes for CASSPGGKDTANYGYTF.